A single sample gave rise to the 6 T cell receptor beta chains below, sequenced in a study of CD8 T cells in Susac syndrome. Random hexamers were used to reverse transcribe an amount of roughly 0.5 to 1 ug RNA. TCRdb called the immunoSEQ multiplex PCR reads again in MiXCR, with one record for every CDR3 protein. The table has hundreds of thousands of distinct CDR3 sequences, about 88% seen once. The sequenced sample was CD8+ T cells from PBMCs. Source of these receptors: a human donor with multiple sclerosis.

V usage is TRBV27 and J usage is TRBJ2-7; 9 bases align to TRBD2. Germline V gene lookup returns CDR1 MNHEY and CDR2 SMNVEV (reference sequence). J was trimmed by 5 bases and V by 3 bases; bases with no gene match: 11. CDR3 length: 16 residues. The CDR3: CASSFSSGRTIHEQYF. CDR3 DNA: TGTGCCAGCAGTTTCTCGAGCGGGAGGACTATCCACGAGCAGTACTTC.

The V call is TRBV13, the J call TRBJ2-6, with no clear D. This CDR3 is 16 amino acids long. The germline CDR1 and CDR2 sequences are PRHDT and FYEKMQ (reference sequence). The V and J ends lost 3 bases and 1 base respectively, with 10 bases between them. This CDR3 reads CASSFNLHSGANVLTF. CDR3 coding DNA: TGTGCCAGCAGCTTTAATCTCCATTCTGGGGCCAACGTCCTGACTTTC. Supplemented by reference TRBV13 and TRBJ2-6, the full variable domain reads AAGVIQSPRHLIKEKRETATLKCYPIPRHDTVYWYQQGPGQDPQFLISFYEKMQSDKGSIPDRFSAQQFSDYHSELNMSSLELGDSALYFCASSFNLHSGANVLTFGAGSRLTVL.

The CDR3 nucleotides read TGTGCCAGCAGCGGCGTGGGGGCAGGGATTCACAATGAGCAGTTCTTC. Amino acid sequence: CASSGVGAGIHNEQFF. The chain joins TRBV5-5 to TRBJ2-1, with D possibly being TRBD1 (6 bases). Per germline, CDR1 SGHKS and CDR2 YYEKEE (reference sequence). The CDR3 runs to 16 residues. The V and J ends lost 4 bases and 5 bases respectively, with 19 bases between them.

This clonotype was found once. The chain carries TRBV27 and TRBJ2-7; D ambiguous. Germline CDR1 MNHEY, CDR2 SMNVEV (reference sequence). V gave up 6 bases and J gave up 3 bases, with 15 bases separating them. CDR3 size: 14 residues. The CDR3 DNA sequence: TGTGCCAGCAGCCTTCTCCGCACTAACTACGAGCAGTACTTC. It is translated as CASSLLRTNYEQYF.

CDR3 amino acids: CASSLIWQGPLDGYTF. In nucleotides, the CDR3 is TGTGCCAGCAGTTTAATTTGGCAGGGGCCCCTCGATGGCTACACCTTC. The chain combines TRBV27 with TRBJ1-2; D is possibly TRBD1 (6 bases). Germline V gene sequence: CDR1 MNHEY, CDR2 SMNVEV (reference sequence). This CDR3 contains 16 residues. V lost 2 bases and J 6 bases, leaving 19 bases between the germline ends.

The chain couples TRBV24-1 to TRBJ2-3; D is unresolved. In germline, CDR1 is KGHDR, CDR2 SFDVKD. The V gene lost 1 base and the J gene lost 2 bases, with 12 bases spanning the gap. There are 16 residues in the CDR3. The CDR3 loop reads CATSDFPVLSTDTQYF. The CDR3 region has the DNA TGTGCCACCAGTGATTTCCCCGTCTTATCCACAGATACGCAGTATTTT.